These T cell receptor beta chains were read from a single sample in a study of blood T cell repertoires in COVID-19. Assay used: immunoSEQ multiplex PCR; TCRdb lists only in-frame clones, some missing. The profile shows 80,000 or so clones, around 80% of them singletons. Sequenced sample: peripheral blood. The receptors originated from a woman between 65 and 79 years old with acute or convalescent COVID-19. Each CDR3 is given with its conserved first and last residue. D genes are given only for firm matches. Only part of the rows carry a size: once, few, many, or a class if the clone is expanded.

D: -; size: -; V: TRBV7-9; J: TRBJ1-2; DNA: TGTGCCAGCAGCCAAGGACAGCCTGAAATCTATGGCTACACCTTC; CDR3: CASSQGQPEIYGYTF
D: TRBD2; size: -; V: TRBV7-9; J: TRBJ2-1; DNA: TGTGCCAGCAGCTCACTAGCGGGAGTGGCCAATGAGCAGTTCTTC; CDR3: CASSSLAGVANEQFF
D: TRBD1; size: once; V: TRBV12-5; J: TRBJ2-2; DNA: TGTGCTAGTGGGCCGGGACAGGGTCACACCGGGGAGCTGTTTTTT; CDR3: CASGPGQGHTGELFF
D: TRBD1; size: -; V: TRBV4-2; J: TRBJ2-1; DNA: TGTGCCAGCAGCCAGCAGACAGGGGCCAATGAGCAGTTCTTC; CDR3: CASSQQTGANEQFF
D: TRBD2; size: -; V: TRBV19; J: TRBJ2-2; DNA: TGTGCCAGCCGGACTAGCGGGAGGCAGGTCACCGGGGAGCTGTTTTTT; CDR3: CASRTSGRQVTGELFF
D: TRBD1; size: once; V: TRBV12-3/TRBV12-4; J: TRBJ1-2; DNA: TGTGCCAGCAATCAGGGGGCGAACTATGGCTACACCTTC; CDR3: CASNQGANYGYTF
D: TRBD1; size: -; V: TRBV2; J: TRBJ1-5; DNA: TGTGCCAGCAGTAGGGGGCCTGGTCAGCCCCAGCATTTT; CDR3: CASSRGPGQPQHF
D: -; size: -; V: TRBV6-5; J: TRBJ2-7; DNA: TGTGCCAGCAGTTACTCGTACAGGTTCTCCTACGAGCAGTACTTC; CDR3: CASSYSYRFSYEQYF
D: -; size: -; V: TRBV5-1; J: TRBJ1-4; DNA: TGCGCCAGCAGAGTGGTATCAGGGTCTAATGAAAAACTGTTTTTT; CDR3: CASRVVSGSNEKLFF
D: -; size: few; V: TRBV11-3; J: TRBJ2-1; DNA: TGTGCCAGCAGCTTAGAGATCGGTAATGAGCAGTTCTTC; CDR3: CASSLEIGNEQFF
D: TRBD2; size: -; V: TRBV10-3; J: TRBJ2-3; DNA: TGTGCCATCAAGCTAGCGGGCACAGATACGCAGTATTTT; CDR3: CAIKLAGTDTQYF
D: TRBD1; size: -; V: TRBV4-1; J: TRBJ1-4; DNA: TGCGCCAGCAGCCCGGGACAGGGGGATGAAAAACTGTTTTTT; CDR3: CASSPGQGDEKLFF
D: -; size: -; V: TRBV5-6; J: TRBJ2-1; DNA: TGTGCCAGCAGCTCGACAGCTTACAATGAGCAGTTCTTC; CDR3: CASSSTAYNEQFF
D: -; size: -; V: TRBV3-1/TRBV3-2; J: TRBJ2-5; DNA: TGTGCCAGCAGCCACGATAAGTTAGCAGGGCAAGAGACCCAGTACTTC; CDR3: CASSHDKLAGQETQYF
D: TRBD1; size: -; V: TRBV29-1; J: TRBJ1-3; DNA: TGCAGCGCAACTGGGACAGGGAGATTCCGAAACACCATATATTTT; CDR3: CSATGTGRFRNTIYF
D: -; size: -; V: TRBV18; J: TRBJ1-4; DNA: TGTGCCAGCTCGTCGTTTGCAGGGAATAATAATGAAAAACTGTTTTTT; CDR3: CASSSFAGNNNEKLFF
D: -; size: few; V: TRBV19; J: TRBJ1-5; DNA: TGTGCCAGTAGTATAGATTTGAGTCAGCCCCAGCATTTT; CDR3: CASSIDLSQPQHF